This entry lists 17 T cell receptor beta chains sequenced from one sample in a study of T cell repertoires in cytomegalovirus infection. TCRdb re-called the reads through MiXCR, storing one row per CDR3 protein. The table has roughly 500,000 distinct CDR3 sequences, around a third seen once. These receptors are not linked to any known antigen. Sequencing used cultured PBMCs, obtained from culture after CMV antigen stimulation. Receptor source: a human donor in good health (CMV status not recorded). Some clones in this sample may be carry-over from other donors' samples.

The genes are TRBV14 and TRBJ2-1; 8 positions match TRBD2. The V gene end was trimmed by 0 bases and the J gene end by 5 bases; junction bases not matched to a gene: 6. The germline CDR1 and CDR2 sequences are SGHDN and FVKESK. The CDR3 is 16 residues long. The CDR3 sequence is CASSQDFGRANNEQFF. CDR3 coding DNA: TGTGCCAGCAGCCAAGATTTCGGGAGGGCCAACAATGAGCAGTTCTTC.

This rearrangement joins TRBV2 to TRBJ1-1; the D is unclear. Per germline, CDR1 SNHLY and CDR2 FYNNEI. V lost 8 bases, J lost 4 bases, and 11 bases lay in between. The CDR3 totals 12 residues. CDR3 region: CASPRGRTEAFF. The CDR3 DNA follows: TGTGCCAGCCCCCGCGGGCGCACTGAAGCTTTCTTT.

This clonotype occurred a few times. The chain carries TRBV6-1 and TRBJ2-4, with 15 bases fitting TRBD2. CDR3 size: 16 residues. V was pared by 4 bases and J by 6 bases, with 4 bases of the junction left unmatched. Germline V gives CDR1 MNHNS, CDR2 SASEGT. The CDR3 DNA reads as TGTGCCAGCAGTGGCGGACTAGCGGGAGGGACAAACATTCAGTACTTC. Translation gives CASSGGLAGGTNIQYF.

In its sample, this clonotype was seen a few times. CDR3 sequence: CSARDEAGGPINEQFF. CDR3 nucleotide sequence: TGCAGTGCTAGAGATGAGGCGGGAGGGCCGATCAATGAGCAGTTCTTC. The chain couples TRBV20-1 to TRBJ2-1; TRBD2 matches 9 bases. J was trimmed by 6 bases and V by 0 bases; bases with no gene match: 9. The germline gives CDR1 DFQATT, CDR2 SNEGSKA (reference sequence). This CDR3 is built from 16 residues.

This clonotype has a handful of counts. The gene calls are TRBV5-4 and TRBJ2-3, with TRBD2 identical over 11 bases. This CDR3 contains 15 residues. V trimming: 5 bases; J trimming: 5 bases; junction bases outside the gene matches: 7. Germline V gene data show CDR1 as SGHNT and CDR2 as YYREEE (reference sequence). Here the CDR3 DNA reads TGTGCCAGCAGACCCCAACTAGCGGGAGTAGATACGCAGTATTTT. This codes for CASRPQLAGVDTQYF. Supplemented by reference TRBV5-4 and TRBJ2-3, the full variable domain reads ETGVTQSPTHLIKTRGQQVTLRCSSQSGHNTVSWYQQALGQGPQFIFQYYREEENGRGNFPPRFSGLQFPNYSSELNVNALELDDSALYLCASRPQLAGVDTQYFGPGTRLTVL.

This clonotype was observed a few times. DNA for the CDR3: TGTGCCAGCAGCAGAACTACTTTCCAAGAGACCCAGTACTTC. It specifies CASSRTTFQETQYF. The rearrangement joins TRBV7-2 to TRBJ2-5; D not certain. The germline V gene has CDR1 SGHTA and CDR2 FQGNSA. CDR3 length equals 14 residues. The V and J ends lost 5 bases and 1 base respectively, with 11 bases between them.

The chain employs TRBV20-1 and TRBJ1-5, with D perhaps TRBD1 (5 bases). The CDR3 is 14 residues long. Germline V gene data show CDR1 as DFQATT and CDR2 as SNEGSKA (reference sequence). V gave up 4 bases and J gave up 3 bases, with 13 bases separating them. This chain's CDR3 is CSATQTETNQPQHF. CDR3 nucleotides: TGCAGTGCTACTCAGACAGAGACCAATCAGCCCCAGCATTTT.

V is TRBV7-2 and J is TRBJ1-2; D is ambiguous. This CDR3 is 15 amino acids long. Deletions cut 7 bases from V and 4 bases from J, with 19 bases between. CDR1 is SGHTA, CDR2 FQGNSA, per germline. CDR3 nucleotide sequence: TGTGCCAGCACCCTTATCGGCGGAGGAGGCTATGGCTACACCTTC. This encodes CASTLIGGGGYGYTF.

V gene TRBV5-4 combines with J gene TRBJ1-2; 8 positions match TRBD1. The CDR3 is 14 residues long. V was clipped by 0 bases and J by 8 bases; unmatched bases: 6. From germline, CDR1 is SGHNT and CDR2 YYREEE (reference sequence). CDR3 DNA sequence: TGTGCCAGCAGCTTGGATCAGGGGGCGGAAGGCTACACCTTC. Encoded protein: CASSLDQGAEGYTF. The full variable domain, with the rest looked up from reference TRBV5-4 and TRBJ1-2, is ETGVTQSPTHLIKTRGQQVTLRCSSQSGHNTVSWYQQALGQGPQFIFQYYREEENGRGNFPPRFSGLQFPNYSSELNVNALELDDSALYLCASSLDQGAEGYTFGSGTRLTVV.

This clonotype was detected once. The rearrangement links TRBV5-4 to TRBJ2-3, with D possibly being TRBD2 (6 bases). V was pared by 0 bases and J by 5 bases, with 13 bases between. CDR1 is SGHNT and CDR2 is YYREEE in the germline V gene (reference sequence). CDR3 size: 15 residues. CDR3 bases: TGTGCCAGCAGCTTGGACTACTCGGGGGAAGATACGCAGTATTTT. Translation gives CASSLDYSGEDTQYF.

This clonotype has a count of ten or more. The chain recombines TRBV7-2 with TRBJ1-5; D remains unclear. This CDR3 is 13 amino acids long. V lost 3 bases and J lost 4, with 7 bases in between. Germline V gives CDR1 SGHTA, CDR2 FQGNSA. The CDR3 spells CASSLSQNQPQHF. CDR3 coding DNA: TGTGCCAGCAGCTTGAGCCAAAATCAGCCCCAGCATTTT.

The sample holds a few counts of this clonotype. The chain combines TRBV28 with TRBJ2-1, with D unclear. The CDR3 is made up of 11 amino acids. Trimming took off 2 bases at V and 10 bases at J, with 6 bases between the two ends. The germline CDR1 and CDR2 sequences are MDHEN and SYDVKM. DNA of the CDR3: TGTGCCAGCAGTTTAATTGCCGAGCAGTTCTTC. This sequence encodes CASSLIAEQFF.

The genes are TRBV29-1 and TRBJ1-5; D ambiguous. Germline CDR1 is SQVTM and CDR2 is ANQGSEA. The V and J ends lost 5 bases and 5 bases respectively, with 13 bases between them. The CDR3 runs to 13 residues. The CDR3 sequence is CSVRETAHQPQHF. CDR3 sequence (DNA): TGCAGCGTTCGGGAAACGGCGCATCAGCCCCAGCATTTT.

This chain uses TRBV7-3 with TRBJ2-1, with TRBD2 matching over 7 bases. From germline, CDR1 is SGHTA and CDR2 FQGTGA. The CDR3 has 16 amino acids. J lost 1 base, V lost 1 base, and 4 bases had no gene match. CDR3 nucleotide sequence: TGTGCCAGCAGCTTAAGGGGGACTATGTCCTACAATGAGCAGTTCTTC. This codes for CASSLRGTMSYNEQFF.

This chain joins TRBV19 and TRBJ1-4, with D possibly being TRBD1 (5 bases). The CDR3 is 14 residues long. Germline lookup yields CDR1 LNHDA and CDR2 SQIVND (reference sequence). Trimming cost V 5 bases and J 7 bases, with 14 bases left between them. CDR3 loop: CASSAGGEVEKLFF. Written as DNA, the CDR3 is TGTGCCAGTAGTGCCGGAGGGGAGGTTGAAAAACTGTTTTTT.

J is TRBJ1-1 and V is TRBV12-5; D ambiguous. This CDR3 has 13 residues. Germline-derived CDR1 and CDR2 are LGHNT and FRNRAP. Trimming stripped 6 bases from V and 6 bases from J, with 14 bases between. This chain's CDR3 is CASGYYPPAEAFF. The CDR3 nucleotides read TGTGCTAGTGGCTATTACCCCCCGGCTGAAGCTTTCTTT.

This clonotype was counted only a few times. This sequence joins TRBV9 and TRBJ2-2; maybe TRBD1 (7 bases). The CDR3 is 15 residues long. Germline-derived CDR1 and CDR2 are SGDLS and YYNGEE. The germline V and J ends were trimmed by 4 bases and 1 base, with 11 bases remaining between them. The DNA of the CDR3 is TGTGCCAGCAGCCCCCAGGGGGGGAACACCGGGGAGCTGTTTTTT. Translated: CASSPQGGNTGELFF.